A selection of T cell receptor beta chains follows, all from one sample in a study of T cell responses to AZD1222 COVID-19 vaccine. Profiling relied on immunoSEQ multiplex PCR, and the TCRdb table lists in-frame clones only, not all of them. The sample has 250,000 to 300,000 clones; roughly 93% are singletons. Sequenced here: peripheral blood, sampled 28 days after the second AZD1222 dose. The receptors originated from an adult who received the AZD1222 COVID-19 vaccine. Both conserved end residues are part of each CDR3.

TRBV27	CASSFSGGVNQPQHF
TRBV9	CASSVVGKRDEQFF
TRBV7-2	CASSLSGNEKLFF
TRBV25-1	CASSESGQVNSPLHF
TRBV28	CASRRTGHSPLHF
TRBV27	CASSPSGTVGSGANVLTF
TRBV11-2	CASSLFLGDTEAFF
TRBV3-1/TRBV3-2	CASSPKYGGKNTEAFF
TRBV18	CASSPPSRGLDYGYTF
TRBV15	CATGRAVDEAFF
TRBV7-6	CASSLAGGASEQYF
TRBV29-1	CSGTGGARTEAFF
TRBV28	CAGSTGSPLSGNTIYF
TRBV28	CASSFDTRNYGYTF
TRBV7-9	CASRSTGTDTQYF
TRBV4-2	CASSQEVIQGHQPQHF
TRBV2	CASSVARGFSPLHF
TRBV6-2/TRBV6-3	CASSSRGASNQPQHF
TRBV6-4	CASTSRKALITYEQYF
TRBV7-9	CASSHYRGHLNTEAFF
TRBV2	CASTSTGRDYGYTF
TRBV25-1	CASSATGWESQYF
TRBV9	CASSVDVGGTTGGYTF
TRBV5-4	CASSFTQAGEQYF
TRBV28	CASSFVTGSYGYTF
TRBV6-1	CASSETYDAREQYF
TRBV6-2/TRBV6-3	CASSTSYEQYF
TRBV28	CASSPTGSYEQYF
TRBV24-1	CATSDSRQGATEAFF